Shown below are 19 T cell receptor beta chains from a single sample sequenced in a study of cytomegalovirus exposure and HLA in healthy donors. PCR amplification relied on 60 Vbeta primers (plus 13 Jbeta primers). Libraries were prepared by immunoSEQ multiplex PCR; TCRdb keeps only in-frame clonotypes and omits some of them. The table lists under 200,000 clones, roughly 80% of them singletons. Sequenced input: PBMCs. These TCRs come from a young man in good health and CMV-seronegative.

This rearrangement joins TRBV7-9 to TRBJ2-5; the match to TRBD1 covers 9 bases. The J segment lost 5 bases and the V segment lost 4 bases, leaving 5 bases of the junction unmatched. CDR1 SEHNR and CDR2 FQNEAQ come from the germline V gene (reference sequence). The CDR3 sequence is 14 residues long. The CDR3 DNA follows: TGTGCCAGCAGCTGGACAGGGGAGCGCGAGACCCAGTACTTC. Translating it yields CASSWTGERETQYF. Full variable domain (outside the CDR3, taken from reference TRBV7-9 and TRBJ2-5): DTGVSQNPRHKITKRGQNVTFRCDPISEHNRLYWYRQTLGQGPEFLTYFQNEAQLEKSRLLSDRFSAERPKGSFSTLEIQRTEQGDSAMYLCASSWTGERETQYFGPGTRLLVL.

In this sample, this clone turned up once. The CDR3 DNA follows: TGCGCCAGCAGCTTGGCCGGACAGGGCTATAATTCACCCCTCCACTTT. It translates to CASSLAGQGYNSPLHF. This chain connects TRBV5-1 to TRBJ1-6, with TRBD1 matching over 8 bases. Trimming cost V 0 bases and J 3 bases; bases outside gene matches: 2. The CDR3 totals 16 residues. Germline V gene lookup returns CDR1 SGHRS and CDR2 YFSETQ.

The chain has TRBV5-1 and TRBJ2-1; 8 bases align to TRBD2. V lost 6 bases and J lost 8; bases outside the gene matches: 13. The germline gives CDR1 SGHRS, CDR2 YFSETQ. CDR3 size: 15 residues. CDR3 in DNA: TGCGCCAGCACCCGCGGGGGGTGGGGGGTCGATGAGCAGTTCTTC. Its protein is CASTRGGWGVDEQFF.

The chain links TRBV7-9 to TRBJ2-5, with a weak D call TRBD2 (5 bases). The CDR3 length is 15 residues. The germline V gene has CDR1 SEHNR and CDR2 FQNEAQ (reference sequence). Between the trimmed V and J ends, which lost 5 bases and 9 bases, there was a span of 22 bases. The DNA for the CDR3 is TGTGCCAGCAGCGAGCCCCTACGGGAACCGGATGCCCAGTACTTC. Protein: CASSEPLREPDAQYF.

Here the CDR3 DNA reads TGTGCCAGCAGCTTTCGGCCAGGACAGGGCCCCTACGAGCAGTACTTC. Amino acid sequence: CASSFRPGQGPYEQYF. The chain is built from TRBV7-9 and TRBJ2-7; 8 nucleotides match TRBD1. J was trimmed by 2 bases and V by 3 bases; bases with no gene match: 9. The germline V gene encodes CDR1 SEHNR and CDR2 FQNEAQ (reference sequence). The CDR3 is 16 amino acids.

The CDR3 reads CASSDTGGYEQYF. CDR3 bases: TGCGCCAGCAGCGACACAGGGGGCTACGAGCAGTACTTC. The chain employs TRBV4-1 and TRBJ2-7; 8 bases agree with TRBD1. CDR3 length: 13 amino acids. Germline lookup yields CDR1 MGHRA and CDR2 YSYEKL. The ends lost 5 bases at V and 3 bases at J; junction bases unmatched: 3.

This chain uses TRBV7-8 with TRBJ2-3; 9 positions match TRBD2. Germline V gene lookup returns CDR1 SGHVS and CDR2 FQNEAQ. Trimming removed 4 bases from V and 4 bases from J; junction bases left unmatched: 9. This CDR3 region has 16 residues. The CDR3 bases are TGTGCCAGCAGCTCCACGGCGGGGGGGCGTGCAGATACGCAGTATTTT. Amino acids: CASSSTAGGRADTQYF.

This chain connects TRBV28 to TRBJ2-7; D is undetermined. CDR1 and CDR2 from the germline V gene are MDHEN and SYDVKM. The V and J ends lost 6 bases and 2 bases respectively, with 11 bases between them. The CDR3 contains 13 residues. The CDR3 region is CASRPPPAYEQYF. For the CDR3, the DNA is TGTGCCAGCAGGCCCCCCCCGGCCTACGAGCAGTACTTC.

V gene TRBV6-1 combines with J gene TRBJ2-3, with D uncertain. The V gene lost 2 bases and the J gene lost 2 bases, with 14 bases spanning the gap. Germline CDR1 reads MNHNS; CDR2 reads SASEGT. This CDR3 spans 16 amino acids. Here the CDR3 DNA reads TGTGCCAGCAGTGAAAACTACTATGCTCCCACAGATACGCAGTATTTT. It codes for CASSENYYAPTDTQYF.

This clone was seen a handful of times. The J gene is TRBJ2-1, the V gene TRBV4-3, with D possibly TRBD2 on 6 matching bases. V dropped 4 bases and J dropped 3 bases, with 10 bases sitting between them. CDR3 length: 14 amino acids. Germline loops: CDR1 LGHNA, CDR2 YSLEER. The CDR3 loop is CASSPGTVYNEQFF. The DNA of the CDR3 is TGCGCCAGCAGCCCCGGGACTGTCTACAATGAGCAGTTCTTC.

This rearrangement joins TRBV5-1 to TRBJ2-1; weak D call: TRBD2 (6 bases). V lost 0 bases and J lost 4, with 11 bases in between. In germline, CDR1 is SGHRS, CDR2 YFSETQ. CDR3 length: 15 residues. CDR3 DNA: TGCGCCAGCAGCTTGGGCGGGAACCTTTACAATGAGCAGTTCTTC. This codes for CASSLGGNLYNEQFF.

CDR3 region: CASSPQGIHEQYF. As DNA, the CDR3 is TGTGCCAGCTCACCACAGGGGATCCACGAGCAGTACTTC. The V call is TRBV18, the J call TRBJ2-7; weak D call: TRBD1 (5 bases). This CDR3 has 13 residues. The V gene's germline CDR1 is KGHSH and CDR2 LQKENI. Trimming cost V 1 base and J 5 bases, with 9 bases left between them.

Details on this clone: The junction departs from germline at one end; a sequencing error may be responsible. The chain is built from TRBV29-1 and TRBJ2-1; TRBD2 aligns across 9 bases. Germline CDR1 SQVTM, CDR2 ANQGSEA. The length of the CDR3 is 15 residues. In nucleotides, the CDR3 is TGCAGCGTTGAAGCGGTGACTAGCGGCTACACTGAGCAGTTCTTC. Its protein product is CSVEAVTSGYTEQFF.

This chain joins TRBV30 and TRBJ2-7; a possible D gene is TRBD1 (6 bases). CDR3 size: 12 residues. Germline V gene data show CDR1 as GTSNPN and CDR2 as SVGIG (reference sequence). Trimming took 1 base from V and 2 from J, leaving 6 bases between them. CDR3 amino acids: CAWSGGPYEQYF. DNA for the CDR3: TGTGCCTGGAGTGGGGGGCCCTACGAGCAGTACTTC. Looking up the rest from reference TRBV30 and TRBJ2-7 gives the full variable domain: SQTIHQWPATLVQPVGSPLSLECTVEGTSNPNLYWYRQAAGRGLQLLFYSVGIGQISSEVPQNLSASRPQDRQFILSSKKLLLSDSGFYLCAWSGGPYEQYFGPGTRLTVT.

This chain links TRBV6-1 with TRBJ2-1, with 14 bases matching TRBD2. Unmatched junction bases numbered 7, after V lost 8 bases and J lost 10 bases. The V gene's germline CDR1 is MNHNS and CDR2 SASEGT. The CDR3 runs to 14 residues. Here the CDR3 reads CASPGTSGSGEQFF. CDR3 in DNA: TGTGCCAGCCCTGGGACTAGCGGGAGCGGGGAGCAGTTCTTC.

The chain combines TRBV19 with TRBJ2-5; D gene ambiguous. V was clipped by 3 bases and J by 5 bases, with 7 bases between them. Germline CDR1 is LNHDA and CDR2 is SQIVND (reference sequence). This CDR3 contains 12 residues. The CDR3 protein is CASSIIGETQYF. Here the CDR3 DNA reads TGTGCCAGTAGTATTATCGGGGAGACCCAGTACTTC.

This clone has only a few counts. The rearrangement links TRBV30 to TRBJ2-7; the D is unclear. The germline gives CDR1 GTSNPN, CDR2 SVGIG (reference sequence). V gave up 3 bases and J gave up 0 bases, with 9 bases separating them. This CDR3 contains 13 residues. The CDR3 here is CAWSNTGSYEQYF. The DNA for the CDR3 is TGTGCCTGGAGCAACACGGGCTCCTACGAGCAGTACTTC. The variable domain in full, with the rest retrieved from reference TRBV30 and TRBJ2-7, is SQTIHQWPATLVQPVGSPLSLECTVEGTSNPNLYWYRQAAGRGLQLLFYSVGIGQISSEVPQNLSASRPQDRQFILSSKKLLLSDSGFYLCAWSNTGSYEQYFGPGTRLTVT.

V is TRBV11-2 and J is TRBJ2-1, with 7 bases matching TRBD2. The CDR3 spans 12 residues. The junction had 4 bases not matched to a gene; V was cut back by 5 bases and J by 9 bases. Germline V lookup: CDR1 SGHAT, CDR2 FQNNGV. CDR3 loop: CASSTGRVEQFF. The CDR3 nucleotides are TGTGCCAGCAGCACGGGGAGGGTTGAGCAGTTCTTC.

The chain joins TRBV2 to TRBJ1-2; a weak D match, TRBD1 (5 bases). V shed 6 bases and J shed 4 bases, with 15 bases lying between them. The CDR3 has 14 residues. Germline V CDR1 and CDR2: SNHLY, FYNNEI. The CDR3 bases are TGTGCCAGCAGCCCTACCCCTGACAGCTATGGCTACACCTTC. Translated: CASSPTPDSYGYTF. Complete variable domain (other parts from reference TRBV2 and TRBJ1-2): EPEVTQTPSHQVTQMGQEVILRCVPISNHLYFYWYRQILGQKVEFLVSFYNNEISEKSEIFDDQFSVERPDGSNFTLKIRSTKLEDSAMYFCASSPTPDSYGYTFGSGTRLTVV.